This paragraph reports one T cell receptor beta chain. What antigen it recognizes has not been identified. No base qualities exist here, and no much larger clone lies one base off it. CDR1 and CDR2 are read off the germline V gene as SGDLS and YYNGEE. Taken from cysteine to phenylalanine, the CDR3 has 17 residues. The CDR3 DNA has 51 bases and is translated from base 1. The junction carries 17 bases between V and J, which are trimmed by 3 bases and 1 base respectively. The sample comes from a study of radiation and T cells in renal cell carcinoma (TCRdb year 2020). Background on the whole study: Samples came from a clinical trial, in which primary renal cell carcinomas received 15 Gy stereotactic body radiation therapy followed by nephrectomy 4 weeks later. In total, roughly 52 samples, comprising 25 or so tumors and 27 peripheral blood samples, were subjected to TCR beta sequencing. In the approximately 53 samples combined, about 4 million unique CDR3 nucleotide sequences were found, encoding about 2,700,000 unique CDR3 amino acid sequences.

TCR beta libraries were generated from genomic DNA with the immunoSEQ kit, following the manufacturer's recommendations. Library preparation used a first multiplex PCR with proprietary primers, then a second PCR adding unique barcodes, with bead cleanups after each round. Each sample batch included a kit-provided positive control reaction and a negative control reaction. The final libraries were assessed on an Agilent 4200 TapeStation D1000 ScreenTape, pooled by volume, and quantified by qPCR. Sequencing ran on an Illumina NextSeq500 with a MidOutput 150-cycle cartridge, using 156 Read1 and 15 Index1 cycles with kit custom primers. The pooled library was loaded at around 1 pM, and approximately 20% PhiX control was spiked in. In the original analysis: Vendor-processed data were analyzed in R, with a clonotype defined as all T cells sharing the same CDR3 nucleotide sequence. In the clone abundance analyses, frequencies were normalized to the 10,000 most abundant clones in each sample. Public T cell clones, averaging fewer than five per sample, were removed before analysis. An abundance difference of at least 32-fold between compartments was the criterion for calling clonotypes tumor-enriched or baseline blood-enriched. A beta-binomial differential abundance model was used to identify clonotypes that were expanded or contracted between blood time points. Similarity between tumor and blood repertoires was quantified using the Baroni-Urbani and Buser coefficient, and groups were compared with two-tailed Wilcoxon tests in R. TCRdb provides this immuneACCESS table in a form limited to in-frame rearrangements. Some clones are lacking; in checked studies, under half of them reflect an unresolved V gene, and why the rest are absent is not known. D and trimming come from the DNA, and the V and J calls and clone size come from that table. Present in this sample are some 150,000 clones, roughly 80% of which were seen just once. The top ten hold approximately 20% of the sample.

What the study reported, not specific to this receptor: Changes in the blood repertoire were not tracked past 4 weeks after treatment. An increase in top tumor clonotypes in blood was observed from baseline to 2 weeks post-radiation, followed by contraction by 4 weeks, which was taken to suggest transient expansion of tumor-resident clones. Because the trial had a single-armed design, the trial could not examine how radiation dose or scheduling affected the TCR repertoire. No pretreatment tumor biopsies were available, so the baseline intratumoral presence of clonotypes could not be determined.

The time point label, read with the paper, signifies: baseline pretreatment blood. The treatment or condition label corresponds to: 15 Gy SBRT to primary tumor, nephrectomy 4 weeks later. To follow tumor-enriched clonotypes, peripheral blood was collected serially from radiation-treated patients at baseline and again at 2 weeks and 4 weeks after SBRT. Renal cell carcinoma with clear cell pathology was present in all patients. The QIAamp DNA Blood Mini Kit (Qiagen) was used to prepare genomic DNA for TCR sequencing. Samples were included in the analyses only if all quality control checks were passed.

The chain links TRBV9 with TRBJ2-1, with no confident D gene call. The sample consisted of blood, taken from a patient whose treatment included radiotherapy and nephrectomy. This receptor was taken from a woman aged 50 to 60 with renal cell carcinoma. The CDR3 sequence is CASSAGSPRESYNEQFF. The DNA sequence is given as TGTGCCAGCAGCGCCGGATCCCCGCGAGAATCCTACAATGAGCAGTTCTTC. This CDR3, with the reference TRBV9 and TRBJ2-1 proteins standing in past its ends, gives the full variable domain DSGVTQTPKHLITATGQRVTLRCSPRSGDLSVYWYQQSLDQGLQFLIQYYNGEERAKGNILERFSAQQFPDLHSELNLSSLELGDSALYFCASSAGSPRESYNEQFFGPGTRLTVL.